This T cell receptor (beta chain) originates from a study of T cell repertoires in cytomegalovirus infection. Study-wide points: The ex vivo response was dominated by HLA-C-restricted CMV-specific TCR beta clonotypes.

This clonotype has at least ten counts. Its antigen is still unknown. There are 15 residues in the CDR3. Trimming left V 3 bases short and J 2 bases short, with 14 bases between. Germline V gene data show CDR1 as SEHNR and CDR2 as FQNEAQ (reference sequence). TCRdb reprocessed the reads via MiXCR and lists one record per CDR3 protein. The table has around 770,000 distinct CDR3 sequences, under 35% seen once. The genes are TRBV7-9 and TRBJ2-7; D is perhaps TRBD1 (6 bases). The sequences come from cultured CD8+ T cells from PBMCs, collected from culture after CMV antigen stimulation. The source is a human donor in good health (CMV status not recorded). Some clones in this sample may be carry-over from other donors' samples. This chain's CDR3 is CASSFRGKNPYEQYF. The CDR3 coding sequence is TGTGCCAGCAGCTTCAGGGGCAAAAACCCCTACGAGCAGTACTTC.